The text below deals with one TCR beta chain. Its target is not known. This sample was taken from a study of PD-1 blockade in classical Hodgkin lymphoma. General study findings and limits: When nivolumab was started under 1 year after ASCT, patients were excluded. Causes of the repertoire differences remain undefined, possibly disease activity or prior therapy.

Measured with immunoSEQ multiplex PCR; TCRdb has only the in-frame clones, and not every one. The data show about 19,000 clones, 76% seen once. Looked up from germline, CDR1 is MNHEY and CDR2 is SMNVEV (reference sequence). The CDR3 spans 14 residues. V shed 3 bases and J shed 3 bases, with 11 bases lying between them. Time point indicated: cycle 4 day 1 (C4D1), after more than five weeks of nivolumab. Relapses following autologous stem cell transplantation were seen in all patients, with brentuximab vedotin exposure varying. The chain has TRBV27 and TRBJ1-2; no firm D call. The receptor's source is a human donor with classical Hodgkin lymphoma. The specimen was peripheral blood mononuclear cells (PBMCs), collected before the fourth cycle of nivolumab. CDR3 region: CASSFNSGYYGYTF. CDR3 sequence (DNA): TGTGCCAGCAGTTTCAATTCAGGCTACTATGGCTACACCTTC.